This T cell receptor beta chain came from a study of blood T cell repertoires in COVID-19. The overall study: The United States, Italy and Spain provided the acute and convalescent COVID-19 samples.

Per the original data handling: Estimation of nucleated cell counts relied on the amplification of reference gene primers. Here immunoSEQ multiplex PCR was the method, and the copy in TCRdb shows in-frame clones only, minus some. V and J calls and clone size follow that table, whereas D and trimming were derived from the DNA. The sample lists under 300,000 clones, about 80% occurring once. V shed 6 bases, J shed 8 bases, and the junction held 8 bases outside the gene matches. Germline V CDR1 and CDR2: SGHAT, FQNNGV. CDR3 length: 14 residues. The receptor was isolated from a woman of 80 years or more with acute or convalescent COVID-19. The specimen was peripheral blood. This chain joins TRBV11-2 and TRBJ1-4; TRBD1 matches at 8 bases. The chain's CDR3 is CASRQNRGEEKLFF. In DNA form, the CDR3 reads TGTGCCAGCAGACAAAACAGGGGGGAGGAAAAACTGTTTTTT.